This entry features one T cell receptor beta chain sequence. Frequency alone marks this clonotype as medium-sized (0.01 to 0.1%); no count is stored. This clone's antigen is unknown. Per sample, approximately 270 ng of peripheral blood genomic DNA, some 40,000 genome equivalents, was used for TRB amplification. These data originate in a study of T cell clusters in autoimmune cytopenias (dated by TCRdb to about 2019). In the study overall: A mean age of about 54 years and a median age of around 60 years were recorded for the healthy donor controls, of whom about 55% of the roughly 45 were female. The median TRB sequencing depth was around 50,000 reads per sample, and the median number of distinct TRB clonotypes was about 2,200 per sample. Peripheral blood TRB and IGH repertoires were sequenced in autoimmune cytopenia patients at active disease and during treatment follow-up, alongside healthy, CLL and autoimmune hepatitis controls. The study aimed to test whether autoimmune cytopenia patients carry a disease-specific immune repertoire signature usable as a blood-based biomarker. For primary cytopenia, the controls were approximately 24 age-matched healthy donors, and for secondary cytopenia, the controls were about 13 age-matched CLL patients. Autoimmune hepatitis repertoires were compared against fewer than 30 age- and sex-matched healthy donors. General findings and caveats noted by the study authors: In the comparison of secondary cytopenia with CLL, no cluster-lack signature showed up, apparently because the dominant lymphoma-associated repertoire masked the signature. The T cell clusters were defined only in silico, and the functional role of the clusters still needed to be validated experimentally. The TRB repertoire shifts, including less even repertoires in secondary cytopenia and CLL, mostly reflected lymphoma bias and not autoimmunity. Healthy donors had almost three times as many exclusive TRB clusters as active autoimmune hepatitis patients, a finding consistent with an autoimmunity-wide signature. The GLIPH analysis suggested a lack of physiological T cell clusters in primary autoimmune cytopenia patients, since some 46 clusters were exclusive to healthy donors whereas 17 were exclusive to patients.

To amplify TRB rearrangements, a touch-down multiplex PCR protocol was run with the TRB-A and TRB-B primer pools combined in a single tube. Illumina adapters and sample indices were added to the amplicons through two consecutive PCR reactions performed with Phusion HS II polymerase. The amplicons were gel-purified using the NucleoSpin Gel and PCR Clean-up kit, after which quantification was performed by Qubit and quality was checked on an Agilent 2100 Bioanalyzer. Sequencing of the libraries was performed on an Illumina MiSeq with 600-cycle, single-indexed, paired-end runs. The original pipeline was this. Alignment and assembly of TRB reads were performed with MiXCR version 2.1.12 and the default MiXCR reference library. A clone was defined by each unique CDR3 nucleotide sequence, and the analysis included only productive sequences supported by at least two reads. Repertoire diversity was assessed by alpha-parameterized diversity profiles (alpha 0 to 5), including Shannon (alpha 1) and Simpson (alpha 2) indices, computed with an R script. Combinatorial TRB VJ usage was computed with the tcR package and compared between cohorts by principal component analysis with ade4. Using GLIPH, TCRbeta CDR3s were clustered on pairs of cohorts matched for age and read depth, and a Wilcoxon test was used to compare cluster frequencies. One entry per CDR3 protein sequence results from the TCRdb reprocessing of the reads, with DNA left out. TCRdb's processing, not the study's, gives the V and J calls here. This sample's table lists 5,000 to 6,500 distinct CDR3 sequences. The ten largest clones capture nearly 20% of the sample.

Inclusive of the bounding cysteine and phenylalanine, the CDR3 is 14 residues long. No DNA is listed. The germline V gene gives CDR1 as MNHNS and CDR2 as SASEGT. A further study also used this sample, focusing on T cell repertoires in aging, cancer and after chemotherapy. As the second publication notes: Donors spanned six age groups from 30 or younger to 70 or older, with at least three individuals per group. TCR repertoires from healthy donor controls were recorded over periods of several months to years and showed clear clonal overlap between repeated samplings. The full dataset contained several million TCR reads. Untreated patients with hematological or solid cancers showed significantly lower blood TCR diversity and higher clonality than age-matched healthy donors. In healthy donors, the decline in TCR diversity with age was mainly explained by loss of richness, whereas in cancer patients loss of evenness was also found to contribute. In both cancer cohorts, the median generation probability rose over the chemotherapy interval, which suggests that the repertoire was reconstituted through rebound thymic output. The authors noted that the repertoire data do not allow conclusions about immunological memory after chemotherapy. Peripheral blood TCR beta repertoires from healthy donors and cancer patients were profiled to examine immunoaging and T cell reconstitution after chemotherapy. Alongside fewer than 100 healthy donors serving as a reference group, the cohort included approximately 220 cancer patients, of whom roughly 92 had hematological cancers and 124 had solid cancers. MiXCR versions 2.12 and 3.0.5 were used to process TRB sequences. The repertoire metrics were Shannon diversity, evenness, clonality (defined as one minus evenness), and alpha-parameterized diversity profiles covering alpha 0 to 5. The IGoR algorithm was used to calculate generation probabilities for clones in the paired samples taken before and after chemotherapy.

The TCR sequence derives from a human donor in good health. In this chain, TRBV6-1 is recombined with TRBJ1-1; without DNA, the TCRdb call of TRBD1 cannot be checked. Sequencing was performed on peripheral blood. The CDR3 has the sequence CASCRQGANTEAFF.